The T cell receptor beta chain under discussion was sequenced for a study of PD-1 blockade in classical Hodgkin lymphoma. Regarding the study as a whole: Differences between repertoires have undefined causes, possibly disease activity or prior therapy.

Every one of the patients relapsed after autologous stem cell transplantation (brentuximab vedotin exposure was variable). Generated by immunoSEQ multiplex PCR, the TCRdb table keeps only in-frame clones and is missing some. The sample shows under 80,000 clones, over 70% of them seen only once. This clone was seen only a few times. Antigen: not known. The V gene end was trimmed by 4 bases and the J gene end by 14 bases; junction bases not matched to a gene: 11. This CDR3 region has 14 residues. CDR1 and CDR2 (germline): SNHLY, FYNNEI. The origin of this receptor is a human donor with classical Hodgkin lymphoma. This chain joins TRBV2 and TRBJ2-3; 11 bases align to TRBD1. The specimen was peripheral blood mononuclear cells (PBMCs), collected before the second cycle of nivolumab. The CDR3 region has the DNA TGTGCCAGCAGTGCCCCGCCTGGGACAGGGGGAGCGTATTTT. This encodes CASSAPPGTGGAYF.